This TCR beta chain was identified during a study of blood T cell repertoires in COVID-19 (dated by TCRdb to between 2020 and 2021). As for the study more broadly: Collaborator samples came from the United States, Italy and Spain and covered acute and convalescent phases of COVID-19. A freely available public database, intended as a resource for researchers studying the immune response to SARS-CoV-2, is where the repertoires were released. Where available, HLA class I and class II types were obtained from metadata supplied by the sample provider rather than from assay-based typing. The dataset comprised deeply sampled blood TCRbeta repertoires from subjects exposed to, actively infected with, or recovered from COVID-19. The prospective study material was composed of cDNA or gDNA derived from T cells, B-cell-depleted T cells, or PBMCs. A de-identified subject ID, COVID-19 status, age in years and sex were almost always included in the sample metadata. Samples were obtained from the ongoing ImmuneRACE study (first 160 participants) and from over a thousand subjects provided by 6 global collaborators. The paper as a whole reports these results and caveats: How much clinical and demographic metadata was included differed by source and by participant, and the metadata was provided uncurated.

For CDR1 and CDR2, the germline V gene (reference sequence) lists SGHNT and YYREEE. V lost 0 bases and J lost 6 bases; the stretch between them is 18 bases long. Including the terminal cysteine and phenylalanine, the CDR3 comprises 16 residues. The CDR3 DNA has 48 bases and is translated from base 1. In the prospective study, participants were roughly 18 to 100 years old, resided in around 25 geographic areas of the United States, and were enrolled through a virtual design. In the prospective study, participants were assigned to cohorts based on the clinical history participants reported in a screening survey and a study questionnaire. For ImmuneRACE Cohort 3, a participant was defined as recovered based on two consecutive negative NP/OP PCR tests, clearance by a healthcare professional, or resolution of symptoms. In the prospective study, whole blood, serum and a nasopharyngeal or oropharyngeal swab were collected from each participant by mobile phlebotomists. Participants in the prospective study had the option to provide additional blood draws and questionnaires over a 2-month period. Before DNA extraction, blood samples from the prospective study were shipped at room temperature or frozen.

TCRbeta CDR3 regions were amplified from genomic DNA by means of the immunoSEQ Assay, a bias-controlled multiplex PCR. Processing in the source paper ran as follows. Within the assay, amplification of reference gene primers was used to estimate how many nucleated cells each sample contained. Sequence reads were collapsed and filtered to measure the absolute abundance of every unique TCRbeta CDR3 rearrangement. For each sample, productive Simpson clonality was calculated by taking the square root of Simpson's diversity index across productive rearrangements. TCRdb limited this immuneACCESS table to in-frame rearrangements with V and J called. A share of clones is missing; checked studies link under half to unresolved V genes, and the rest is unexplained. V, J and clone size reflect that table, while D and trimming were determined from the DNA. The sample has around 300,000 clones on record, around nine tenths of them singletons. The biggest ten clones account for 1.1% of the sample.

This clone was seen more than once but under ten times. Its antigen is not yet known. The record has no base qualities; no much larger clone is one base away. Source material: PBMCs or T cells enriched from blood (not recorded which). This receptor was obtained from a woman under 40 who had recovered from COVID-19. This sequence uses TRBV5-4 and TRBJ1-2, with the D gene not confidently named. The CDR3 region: CASSLEGYRRAHGYTF. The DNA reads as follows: TGTGCCAGCAGCTTGGAGGGTTACCGGAGGGCGCATGGCTACACCTTC.